The 32 T cell receptor beta chains reported below all come from one sample, sequenced in a study of CD8+CD57+ T cells in acquired aplastic anemia. Genomic DNA provided the template from which TCR beta VDJ and CDR3 profiles were obtained. TCRdb fed the reads into MiXCR, producing one record per CDR3 protein. In the table there are about 270,000 distinct CDR3 sequences, roughly 80% of which are singletons. The patients chosen for sequencing had shown expansion of CD8+CD57+ cells (detected by flow cytometry). The sample comprised sorted CD4+, CD8+, or CD8+CD57+ T cells (not recorded which) from PBMCs. All receptors derive from a human donor with aplastic anemia.

This clonotype is a singleton in its sample. V gene TRBV20-1 combines with J gene TRBJ1-1, with unresolved D. CDR3 length: 11 amino acids. Germline-derived CDR1 and CDR2 are DFQATT and SNEGSKA (reference sequence). With 6 bases removed from V and 1 base from J, the gap between germline ends came to 6 bases. The CDR3 here is CSALRNTEAFF. CDR3 DNA: TGCAGTGCCCTAAGGAACACTGAAGCTTTCTTT.

Regarding this clonotype: Since the CDR3 does not end with the conserved phenylalanine or tryptophan, this likely comes from a read error. The chain has TRBV2 and TRBJ2-3; D ambiguous. The CDR3 has 12 residues. The germline gives CDR1 SNHLY, CDR2 FYNNEI. Trimming stripped 8 bases from V and 12 bases from J, with 18 bases between. The CDR3 spells CASGGTPVIQYS. DNA for the CDR3: TGTGCCAGCGGCGGAACTCCCGTCATCCAGTATTCT.

CDR3 sequence reads: CASSPGQGRYTF. CDR3 DNA: TGTGCCAGCAGCCCCGGACAGGGGCGCTACACCTTC. This chain connects TRBV11-3 to TRBJ1-2, with TRBD1 matching 9 bases. The CDR3 loop spans 12 amino acids. The germline V gene has CDR1 SGHNT and CDR2 YENEEA. The trim removed 5 bases at V and 9 bases at J, leaving 4 bases unmatched.

V gene TRBV19 combines with J gene TRBJ2-3; possible D gene TRBD1, 6 bases. The J call may be incorrect, as the DNA end agrees better with TRBJ1-5. The germline gives CDR1 LNHDA, CDR2 SQIVND (reference sequence). There are 14 residues in the CDR3. As DNA, the CDR3 is TGTGCCAGCAGTTTAGGGGGGGGACCCGACACGCAGCATTTT. It codes for CASSLGGGPDTQHF.

Notes on this clonotype: Lacking the conserved final phenylalanine or tryptophan, this CDR3 likely reflects a read error. No DNA is shown, since the ends of the CDR3 on it are uncertain; the CDR3 is the one TCRdb lists. The V gene is TRBV7-8, the J gene TRBJ2-3; the DNA was not compared with TRBD1, the D call given in the table. The CDR3 length equals 13 residues, ends included. The V gene's germline CDR1 is SGHVS and CDR2 FQNEAQ. This chain's CDR3 is CASSDHPDGTAYS.

This clonotype was picked up many times. The chain recombines TRBV7-8 with TRBJ1-2; tentatively, D is TRBD1 (5 bases). CDR3 length: 15 amino acids. From germline, CDR1 is SGHVS and CDR2 FQNEAQ. The V end was cut by 3 bases, the J end by 14 bases, with 25 bases between. The CDR3 bases are TGTGCCAGCAGCTTGACGGGGGGTCCCGATTCGCAGTATACCTTC. This encodes CASSLTGGPDSQYTF.

This clonotype has more than one count but fewer than ten. The gene calls are TRBV7-9 and TRBJ2-5, with D uncertain. The germline gives CDR1 SEHNR, CDR2 FQNEAQ (reference sequence). The germline V and J ends were trimmed by 4 bases and 1 base, with 4 bases remaining between them. The length of the CDR3 is 12 residues. CDR3 coding DNA: TGTGCCAGCAGCTCCATCCAAGAGACCCAGTACTTC. Its protein product is CASSSIQETQYF.

On this clonotype: The junction departs from the called germline gene at one end, perhaps through a read error. The V and J genes are TRBV7-3 and TRBJ2-3; D uncertain. CDR3 size: 14 residues. Germline V lookup: CDR1 SGHTA, CDR2 FQGTGA. The CDR3 sequence is CASSLAESPNKKHF. The CDR3, as DNA: TGTGCCAGCAGCTTAGCAGAATCGCCCAATAAGAAGCACTTT.

V is TRBV20-1 and J is TRBJ1-4, with D possibly matching TRBD1 (5 bases). The V end was cut by 3 bases, the J end by 5 bases, with 16 bases between. Germline lookup yields CDR1 DFQATT and CDR2 SNEGSKA (reference sequence). The CDR3 spans 15 residues. CDR3 DNA: TGCAGTGCTAGTAACAGAGACAGCGAGAATGAAAAACTGTTTTTT. This encodes CSASNRDSENEKLFF.

Here the CDR3 DNA reads TGTGCCAGCAGCCACCCCCGACTAGCGGGGGGGCCGGTCTCCACAGATACGCAGTATTTT. Translated: CASSHPRLAGGPVSTDTQYF. V gene TRBV4-2 combines with J gene TRBJ2-3, with 14 nucleotides matching TRBD2. With V trimmed by 3 bases and J by 2 bases, 13 bases remained unmatched. CDR3 size: 20 residues. Germline loops: CDR1 LGHNA, CDR2 YNFKEQ.

On this clonotype: Sequence at one end of the junction differs from germline and may be a read error. The V gene is TRBV9, the J gene TRBJ2-1, with D possibly matching TRBD2 (5 bases). Looked up from germline, CDR1 is SGDLS and CDR2 is YYNGEE. The CDR3 runs to 14 residues. In DNA, the CDR3 is TGCGCCAGCAGCCTGGGAGTAGCTTACATTGTGCAGTTCTTC. Protein sequence: CASSLGVAYIVQFF.

CDR3 protein: CASRDGGSATQYF. Here the CDR3 DNA reads TGTGCCAGCAGGGACGGGGGCAGTGCTACGCAGTATTTT. The chain employs TRBV7-8 and TRBJ2-3, with D perhaps given as TRBD1 or TRBD2 (6 bases each). This CDR3 has 13 amino acids. Germline V gene lookup returns CDR1 SGHVS and CDR2 FQNEAQ. The V end lost 6 bases, the J end lost 8 bases, and 15 bases lay between the germline ends.

This clonotype was seen more than once but under ten times. This rearrangement joins TRBV15 to TRBJ2-3, with D perhaps matching TRBD2 (7 bases). Germline assignment: CDR1 LNHNV and CDR2 YYDKDF (reference sequence). V was pared by 5 bases and J by 1 base, with 19 bases between. The CDR3 is made up of 17 amino acids. CDR3 sequence (DNA): TGTGCCACCAGCTCCCAGGGGAGGGGACGCGGCACAGATACGCAGTATTTT. This codes for CATSSQGRGRGTDTQYF.

The sample holds one count of this clonotype. An end of the junction differs from the germline gene, which may be a read error. The rearrangement uses TRBV15 and TRBJ2-3; no definite D call. The CDR3 contains 14 residues. Germline CDR1 is LNHNV and CDR2 is YYDKDF (reference sequence). CDR3 coding DNA: TGTGCCAGCAGCGTAGGCGGCAGTCAAGATACCCAGTATTTT. It encodes CASSVGGSQDTQYF.

This clonotype was recorded once. It is likely a read error, because the conserved phenylalanine at the end of the CDR3 is missing. It is unclear where the CDR3 begins or ends on the DNA, so no DNA is shown, and the CDR3 is as TCRdb lists it. The chain couples TRBV9 to TRBJ2-3; TRBD2, the D gene given by the table, was not confirmed from the DNA. The length of the CDR3 is 13 amino acids, counting both ends. CDR1 is SGDLS and CDR2 is YYNGEE in the germline V gene. This CDR3 reads CASSGEAGDTEEL.

CDR3 coding DNA: TGTGCCAGCAGCATGGGGCGGGGGACCTCCTACGAGCAGTACTTC. Its translation is CASSMGRGTSYEQYF. The gene calls are TRBV19 and TRBJ2-7; 7 positions match TRBD2. The germline V gene encodes CDR1 LNHDA and CDR2 SQIVND (reference sequence). The J segment lost 0 bases and the V segment lost 9 bases, leaving 11 bases of the junction unmatched. The CDR3 consists of 15 residues.

The rearrangement uses TRBV20-1 and TRBJ1-2, with TRBD1 identical over 9 bases. The germline V gene has CDR1 DFQATT and CDR2 SNEGSKA (reference sequence). The CDR3 sequence is 11 residues long. With 6 bases clipped from V and 5 bases from J, the junction kept 1 base outside the gene matches. CDR3 DNA: TGCAGTGCAGGACAGGGGTATGGCTACACCTTC. Protein sequence: CSAGQGYGYTF.

On this clonotype itself: Lacking the conserved final phenylalanine or tryptophan, this CDR3 likely reflects a read error. No DNA is shown, since the ends of the CDR3 on it are uncertain; the CDR3 is the one TCRdb lists. This CDR3 reads CDTSRQDEDTQYCGPG. V and J are TRBV2 and TRBJ1-2. The CDR3 comprises 16 residues, both ends counted. The germline gives CDR1 SNHLY, CDR2 FYNNEI.

Concerning this clonotype: One end of the junction fails to match germline, which may point to a read error. The chain combines TRBV7-3 with TRBJ1-5; tentatively, D is TRBD1 (5 bases). The CDR3 has 14 residues. Germline lookup yields CDR1 SGHTA and CDR2 FQGTGA. The CDR3 nucleotides are TGTGCCAGCAGCTTATCTCCAGGGATGAACACTGAAGCTTTT. It is translated as CASSLSPGMNTEAF.

Note on this clonotype: At one end the junction does not follow the germline gene, possibly because of a read error. The J gene is TRBJ2-4, the V gene TRBV7-3; TRBD2 is a possible D gene (5 bases). Germline assignment: CDR1 SGHTA and CDR2 FQGTGA. CDR3 length equals 12 residues. The chain's CDR3 is CASGGAGSIQNF. DNA for the CDR3: TGTGCCAGCGGAGGAGCTGGAAGCATCCAGAACTTC.

About this clonotype: The missing conserved phenylalanine or tryptophan at the end of this CDR3 makes a read error likely. It is unclear where the CDR3 begins or ends on the DNA, so no DNA is shown, and the CDR3 is as TCRdb lists it. The chain has TRBV7-9 and TRBJ2-3; TRBD1, as called in the table, went unchecked against the DNA. The CDR3 contains 13 residues when both ends are counted. Germline V gives CDR1 SEHNR, CDR2 FQNEAQ (reference sequence). The chain's CDR3 is CASSVGGSYRDNV.

This chain connects TRBV7-9 to TRBJ1-1; D ambiguous. Trimming took off 1 base at V and 3 bases at J, with 12 bases between the two ends. The germline CDR1 and CDR2 sequences are SEHNR and FQNEAQ (reference sequence). This CDR3 has 15 residues. The chain's CDR3 is CASSLVLAEHTEAFF. The CDR3 DNA reads as TGTGCCAGCAGCTTAGTTCTCGCGGAGCACACTGAAGCTTTCTTT.

V and J are TRBV28 and TRBJ2-7, with D perhaps TRBD2 (6 bases). Per the germline V gene, CDR1 is MDHEN and CDR2 is SYDVKM. This CDR3 has 13 residues. The CDR3 loop is CSSSGGGGYEQYV. DNA of the CDR3: TGTTCCAGCAGCGGTGGGGGAGGCTACGAGCAGTACGTC.

Notes on this clonotype: As the CDR3 is not closed by the conserved phenylalanine or tryptophan, this likely results from a read error. The DNA is left out, because the CDR3 cannot be placed on it with certainty; the CDR3 is given as TCRdb lists it. The chain is built from TRBV15 and TRBJ1-6; the DNA was not compared with TRBD1, the D call given in the table. The CDR3 is 16 amino acids long, termini counted. Germline V gene data show CDR1 as LNHNV and CDR2 as YYDKDF (reference sequence). The CDR3 is CASSADSASYNPPLRS.

The rearrangement links TRBV5-1 to TRBJ2-1; 7 positions agree with TRBD2. Germline V gene lookup returns CDR1 SGHRS and CDR2 YFSETQ. This CDR3 comprises 16 residues. The V and J ends lost 0 bases and 0 bases, in that order; junction bases with no gene match: 3. The CDR3 sequence is CASSLEGGPSYNEQFF. The CDR3 region has the DNA TGCGCCAGCAGCTTGGAGGGAGGGCCCTCCTACAATGAGCAGTTCTTC.

This clonotype has a single count. V gene TRBV7-8 combines with J gene TRBJ1-5; no firm D call. This CDR3 spans 14 amino acids. From germline, CDR1 is SGHVS and CDR2 FQNEAQ. V lost 5 bases and J lost 5, with 13 bases in between. CDR3: CASSVGGNYQPQHF. CDR3 in DNA: TGTGCCAGCAGCGTAGGTGGAAATTATCAGCCCCAGCATTTT.

The chain uses TRBV7-9 and TRBJ2-7, with 10 bases that match TRBD1. J gave up 5 bases and V 5 bases, and 3 bases lay outside the gene matches. Germline V gene lookup returns CDR1 SEHNR and CDR2 FQNEAQ (reference sequence). The CDR3 extends over 13 amino acids. The CDR3 spells CASSPGTGDEQYF. CDR3 nucleotides: TGTGCCAGCAGCCCCGGGACAGGGGACGAGCAGTACTTC.

This chain connects TRBV5-1 to TRBJ2-3; tentative D call: TRBD2 (6 bases). The CDR3 is 15 residues long. Germline-derived CDR1 and CDR2 are SGHRS and YFSETQ. V gave up 4 bases and J gave up 5 bases, with 17 bases separating them. The CDR3 is CASSLEGTHGDTQYF. CDR3 DNA: TGCGCCAGCAGCCTGGAGGGGACCCACGGAGATACGCAGTATTTT.

The chain uses TRBV24-1 and TRBJ2-7; D is uncertain. The V end was cut by 4 bases, the J end by 2 bases, with 5 bases between. The V gene's germline CDR1 is KGHDR and CDR2 SFDVKD. The CDR3 extends over 12 amino acids. CDR3 sequence (DNA): TGTGCCACCAGTGACGAGACCTACGAGCAGTACTTC. The encoded protein is CATSDETYEQYF.

The J gene is TRBJ2-1, the V gene TRBV9; 10 bases line up with TRBD2. The germline CDR1 and CDR2 sequences are SGDLS and YYNGEE. The CDR3 extends over 15 amino acids. J was trimmed by 6 bases and V by 0 bases; bases with no gene match: 3. Here the CDR3 reads CASSVELAGRNEQFF. CDR3 DNA: TGTGCCAGCAGCGTAGAACTAGCGGGGCGCAATGAGCAGTTCTTC.

The J gene is TRBJ2-3, the V gene TRBV7-3, with a weak D call TRBD1 (5 bases). There are 13 residues in the CDR3. CDR1 is SGHTA and CDR2 is FQGTGA in the germline V gene. V was cut by 5 bases and J by 4 bases, with 10 bases left in between. The CDR3 reads CASSTLGADTQYF. CDR3 nucleotides: TGTGCCAGCAGCACCCTAGGGGCAGATACGCAGTATTTT.

The chain recombines TRBV20-1 with TRBJ2-1; 7 nucleotides align to TRBD2. Germline-derived CDR1 and CDR2 are DFQATT and SNEGSKA (reference sequence). The CDR3 runs to 15 residues. V dropped 6 bases and J dropped 4; count of bases not matched to a gene: 12. The CDR3 region has the DNA TGCAGTGCCAGCGCCCTGGCGGGAGAGTACAATGAGCAGTTCTTC. Its protein product is CSASALAGEYNEQFF.